This record looks at one T cell receptor beta chain sequence and its context. Source study methods: Amplification with reference gene primers provided the estimates of nucleated cell counts. Method: immunoSEQ multiplex PCR; TCRdb's copy keeps in-frame clones and lacks some. D and trimming come from the DNA, and the V and J calls and clone size come from that table. The data show 300,000 to 350,000 clones, with 80% to 90% seen just once and more than 2% held by the top ten. Those enrolled, adults aged 18 to 89 years, came from some 25 US areas. Two negative PCRs, clearance, or symptom resolution had been documented for recovered Cohort 3 donors. This entry is derived from a study of blood T cell repertoires in COVID-19. About the research overall: Some COVID-19 samples were acute and others convalescent; all came from the United States, Italy and Spain.

The V end was cut by 10 bases, the J end by 1 base, with 13 bases between. CDR3 length: 13 residues. Germline-derived CDR1 and CDR2 are SGHNT and YENEEA. The sequence derives from a man under 40 who had recovered from COVID-19. The rearrangement links TRBV11-3 to TRBJ1-2; perhaps TRBD1 as D (6 bases). The material sequenced was PBMCs or T cells enriched from blood (not recorded which). The DNA for the CDR3 is TGTGCCAAAGGACAGATTCTTAACTATGGCTACACCTTC. This sequence encodes CAKGQILNYGYTF.